This T cell receptor (beta chain) stems from a study of blood T cell repertoires in COVID-19. TCRdb's copy holds only in-frame clones and misses some; the assay was immunoSEQ multiplex PCR. The sample carries roughly 72,000 clones, less than 85% recorded once. This TCR derives from a woman at least 80 years old with active or convalescent COVID-19. Source material: peripheral blood.

CDR3 coding DNA: TGCGCCAGCAGCGCCTACAGGGCAGGTACGCAGTATTTT. It codes for CASSAYRAGTQYF. This chain uses TRBV5-1 with TRBJ2-3; tentative D call: TRBD1 (6 bases). In germline, CDR1 is SGHRS, CDR2 YFSETQ. Trimming removed 4 bases from V and 8 bases from J, with 14 bases in between. This CDR3 is built from 13 residues.